Following are 26 T cell receptor beta chains from one sample sequenced in a study of response to subunit inactivated influenza vaccine. MiXCR, run by TCRdb on the RT-PCR reads, gives a single entry per CDR3 protein. Counted here are around 580,000 distinct CDR3 sequences, roughly 12% occurring once; the ten biggest clones make up about 10%. This specimen consisted of PBMCs from blood, obtained on the day of vaccination. All receptors derive from a man aged 45 to 65 who received an inactivated influenza vaccine.

The rearrangement joins TRBV4-3 to TRBJ2-3; a possible D gene is TRBD2 (6 bases). The germline V gene has CDR1 LGHNA and CDR2 YSLEER. Trimming pared 0 bases from V and 6 bases from J, leaving 13 bases between. This CDR3 has 15 residues. The CDR3 region is CASSQEYSGRDTQYF. CDR3 nucleotide sequence: TGCGCCAGCAGCCAAGAGTATTCAGGGAGGGATACGCAGTATTTT.

This chain connects TRBV3-1 to TRBJ1-6; D not resolved. CDR3 length equals 14 residues. V dropped 3 bases and J dropped 5 bases, with 8 bases sitting between them. Germline V gives CDR1 LGHDT, CDR2 YNNKEL (reference sequence). The CDR3 reads CASSQAGNNSPLHF. CDR3 in DNA: TGTGCCAGCAGCCAGGCGGGGAATAATTCACCCCTCCACTTT. The whole variable domain, filled in from reference TRBV3-1 and TRBJ1-6, reads DTAVSQTPKYLVTQMGNDKSIKCEQNLGHDTMYWYKQDSKKFLKIMFSYNNKELIINETVPNRFSPKSPDKAHLNLHINSLELGDSAVYFCASSQAGNNSPLHFGNGTRLTVT.

This clonotype was observed a few times. This chain links TRBV12-3 or TRBV12-4 with TRBJ2-7, with D tentatively TRBD2 (6 bases). Trimming removed 2 bases at V and 3 bases at J, with 8 bases between. The CDR3 runs to 13 residues. The CDR3 coding sequence is TGTGCCAGCAGTTTACGCGGGATCTACGAGCAGTACTTC. It yields the protein CASSLRGIYEQYF.

The rearrangement uses TRBV5-1 and TRBJ2-6, with 8 bases identical to TRBD1. Germline CDR1 and CDR2: SGHRS and YFSETQ. The CDR3 is 17 amino acids. V was clipped by 0 bases and J by 1 base; unmatched bases: 3. The CDR3 is CASSLDGDRSGANVLTF. In nucleotides, the CDR3 is TGCGCCAGCAGCTTGGATGGGGACAGGTCTGGGGCCAACGTCCTGACTTTC.

The V call is TRBV2, the J call TRBJ2-7; D not resolved. V lost 3 bases, J lost 3 bases, and 6 bases lay in between. The CDR3 totals 12 residues. CDR1 SNHLY and CDR2 FYNNEI come from the germline V gene. CDR3 amino acids: CASSDRFYEQYF. In DNA, the CDR3 is TGTGCCAGCAGTGACAGGTTCTACGAGCAGTACTTC.

This chain connects TRBV4-2 to TRBJ2-3; the D gene is possibly TRBD2 (6 bases). This CDR3 spans 18 amino acids. Per the germline V gene, CDR1 is LGHNA and CDR2 is YNFKEQ. Trimming left V 5 bases short and J 6 bases short, with 27 bases between. The CDR3 coding sequence is TGTGCCAGCAGCTCCCAAGAAGCCCGGGACTTCTTCCAGGATACGCAGTATTTT. Protein sequence: CASSSQEARDFFQDTQYF.

The chain joins TRBV7-9 to TRBJ2-1; possible D gene TRBD2, 5 bases. The CDR3 has 15 amino acids. V was shortened by 5 bases and J by 0 bases, with 11 bases between the two germline ends. From germline, CDR1 is SEHNR and CDR2 FQNEAQ (reference sequence). CDR3 sequence reads: CASSPGISSYNEQFF. CDR3 in DNA: TGTGCCAGCAGCCCGGGGATAAGCTCCTACAATGAGCAGTTCTTC.

The sample holds a few counts of this clonotype. This chain links TRBV5-1 with TRBJ2-3; maybe TRBD1 (6 bases). The CDR3 is 18 residues long. Germline CDR1 SGHRS, CDR2 YFSETQ. Trimming shortened V by 0 bases and J by 2 bases, and 19 bases separated the two germline ends. CDR3: CASSLDGTPRRPTDTQYF. The CDR3 bases are TGCGCCAGCAGCTTGGACGGGACACCAAGACGACCCACAGATACGCAGTATTTT.

The sample holds a few counts of this clonotype. The rearrangement joins TRBV6-2 or TRBV6-3 to TRBJ2-2; D not certain. The CDR3 loop spans 14 amino acids. CDR1 and CDR2 from the germline V gene are MNHEY and SVGEGT. Trimming took off 8 bases at V and 1 base at J, with 11 bases between the two ends. Here the CDR3 DNA reads TGTGCCAGCGACGAAGGAAGGAACACCGGGGAGCTGTTTTTT. Residues: CASDEGRNTGELFF.

This clonotype was counted only a few times. The genes are TRBV20-1 and TRBJ2-7; TRBD1 matches 8 bases. Germline trimming cut 1 base from V and 6 bases from J; bases unmatched to any gene: 5. The CDR3 loop spans 13 amino acids. CDR1 and CDR2 from the germline V gene are DFQATT and SNEGSKA (reference sequence). In nucleotides, the CDR3 is TGCAGTGCTAGAGCCGTACAGGGGGGCGAGCAGTACTTC. It encodes CSARAVQGGEQYF.

This clonotype was seen a few times. The rearrangement links TRBV6-2 or TRBV6-3 to TRBJ2-1; TRBD1 aligns across 7 bases. Per germline, CDR1 MNHEY and CDR2 SVGEGT. V lost 6 bases to trimming and J lost 3 bases; unmatched junction nucleotides: 11. The CDR3 is 16 residues long. The DNA of the CDR3 is TGTGCCAGCAGCCTCCCGGTAGGGGGCGACTACAATGAGCAGTTCTTC. This translates into CASSLPVGGDYNEQFF.

This clonotype was seen only a few times. The rearrangement uses TRBV7-9 and TRBJ2-3; D remains unclear. Germline lookup yields CDR1 SEHNR and CDR2 FQNEAQ (reference sequence). This CDR3 is built from 16 residues. Between the trimmed V and J ends, which lost 1 base and 0 bases, there was a span of 11 bases. The DNA for the CDR3 is TGTGCCAGCAGCTTAGAGGCGATGTCTAGCACAGATACGCAGTATTTT. This codes for CASSLEAMSSTDTQYF.

This clonotype was counted only a few times. V is TRBV19 and J is TRBJ2-7; D remains unclear. Trimming shortened V by 5 bases and J by 2 bases, and 13 bases separated the two germline ends. This CDR3 has 14 amino acids. In germline, CDR1 is LNHDA, CDR2 SQIVND (reference sequence). CDR3 loop: CASSDRPGPYEQYF. The CDR3 DNA reads as TGTGCCAGTAGTGACCGGCCGGGTCCCTACGAGCAGTACTTC.

This clonotype was counted a few times. This chain connects TRBV7-2 to TRBJ2-1; D possibly uses TRBD1 or TRBD2 (6 bases each). Germline assignment: CDR1 SGHTA and CDR2 FQGNSA. This CDR3 region has 16 residues. Trimming removed 1 base from V and 4 bases from J, with 14 bases in between. Here the CDR3 reads CASSLVPGAGYNEQFF. CDR3 coding DNA: TGTGCCAGCAGCTTAGTACCGGGGGCGGGGTACAATGAGCAGTTCTTC.

The chain has TRBV4-2 and TRBJ2-1, with D tentatively TRBD2 (6 bases). Germline loops: CDR1 LGHNA, CDR2 YNFKEQ. Trimming removed 2 bases at V and 3 bases at J, with 11 bases between. The CDR3 is 15 amino acids. The CDR3 reads CASSQSGDHYNEQFF. In DNA, the CDR3 is TGTGCCAGCAGCCAATCGGGGGACCACTACAATGAGCAGTTCTTC.

V and J are TRBV4-1 and TRBJ1-5; TRBD1 aligns across 11 bases. Germline CDR1 and CDR2: MGHRA and YSYEKL. The CDR3 totals 17 residues. J gave up 4 bases and V 0 bases, and 5 bases lay outside the gene matches. CDR3 protein: CASSQDGTGGRNQPQHF. The DNA for the CDR3 is TGCGCCAGCAGCCAAGACGGGACAGGGGGGCGGAATCAGCCCCAGCATTTT.

The gene calls are TRBV5-1 and TRBJ2-5; D is possibly TRBD1 (6 bases). Germline-derived CDR1 and CDR2 are SGHRS and YFSETQ. The CDR3 spans 14 residues. V was trimmed by 1 base and J by 5 bases, leaving 12 bases between them. CDR3 nucleotide sequence: TGCGCCAGCAGCTTGCGTGGGGGCTGGGAGACCCAGTACTTC. Amino acids: CASSLRGGWETQYF. The full variable domain, its missing parts supplied by reference TRBV5-1 and TRBJ2-5, is KAGVTQTPRYLIKTRGQQVTLSCSPISGHRSVSWYQQTPGQGLQFLFEYFSETQRNKGNFPGRFSGRQFSNSRSEMNVSTLELGDSALYLCASSLRGGWETQYFGPGTRLLVL.

This chain joins TRBV9 and TRBJ2-1; possibly TRBD2 for D (6 bases). Germline V gene lookup returns CDR1 SGDLS and CDR2 YYNGEE. Trimming pared 1 base from V and 1 base from J, leaving 9 bases between. The CDR3 extends over 15 amino acids. The CDR3 is CASSVSAGSYNEQFF. The CDR3 nucleotides are TGTGCCAGCAGCGTATCTGCGGGGTCCTACAATGAGCAGTTCTTC.

This clonotype came up a few times. This chain joins TRBV4-1 and TRBJ1-2, with TRBD1 identical over 12 bases. Germline V gene data show CDR1 as MGHRA and CDR2 as YSYEKL. After removal of 0 bases from V and 7 bases from J, the junction contained 3 bases not matched to a gene. This CDR3 contains 15 residues. CDR3 loop: CASSQEGQGAVGYTF. In DNA form, the CDR3 reads TGCGCCAGCAGCCAAGAGGGACAGGGGGCAGTTGGCTACACCTTC.

This clonotype was seen a handful of times. The CDR3 protein is CASSQGGGMKNTGELFF. CDR3 sequence (DNA): TGCGCCAGCAGCCAAGGAGGCGGGATGAAGAACACCGGGGAGCTGTTTTTT. V is TRBV4-3 and J is TRBJ2-2; a weak D match, TRBD2 (6 bases). The germline gives CDR1 LGHNA, CDR2 YSLEER. The CDR3 has 17 amino acids. V was shortened by 1 base and J by 1 base, with 13 bases between the two germline ends.

In its sample, this clonotype was seen a few times. The chain carries TRBV6-5 and TRBJ2-7; 9 bases match TRBD1. Germline V gene sequence: CDR1 MNHEY, CDR2 SVGAGI. J lost 5 bases, V lost 10 bases, and 6 bases had no gene match. This CDR3 has 12 residues. CDR3 region: CATGDRADEQYF. DNA of the CDR3: TGTGCCACCGGGGACAGGGCAGACGAGCAGTACTTC.

This clonotype came up many times. The CDR3 reads CASSPLTGAYGYTF. The CDR3 DNA sequence: TGTGCCAGCAGCCCTCTGACAGGGGCCTATGGCTACACCTTC. This chain uses TRBV7-9 with TRBJ1-2; 8 bases are a match to TRBD1. J was trimmed by 4 bases and V by 5 bases; bases with no gene match: 6. This CDR3 spans 14 amino acids. The V gene's germline CDR1 is SEHNR and CDR2 FQNEAQ (reference sequence).

This chain connects TRBV20-1 to TRBJ2-6; D not resolved. The CDR3 is 13 amino acids. Germline V lookup: CDR1 DFQATT, CDR2 SNEGSKA (reference sequence). Trimming cost V 2 bases and J 0 bases, with 2 bases left between them. CDR3 nucleotides: TGCAGTGCTAGACTCTCTGGGGCCAACGTCCTGACTTTC. It is translated as CSARLSGANVLTF.

The gene calls are TRBV5-1 and TRBJ1-6; no clear D gene. Trimming cost V 2 bases and J 7 bases, with 13 bases left between them. The CDR3 consists of 15 residues. Germline V gene sequence: CDR1 SGHRS, CDR2 YFSETQ. The CDR3 loop reads CASSFLGDPNSPLHF. CDR3 DNA sequence: TGCGCCAGCAGCTTCCTCGGGGATCCGAATTCACCCCTCCACTTT.

V gene TRBV5-5 combines with J gene TRBJ2-1; weak D call: TRBD1 (5 bases). This CDR3 spans 12 amino acids. CDR1 is SGHKS, CDR2 YYEKEE, per germline (reference sequence). V gave up 10 bases and J gave up 10 bases, with 18 bases separating them. The CDR3 DNA follows: TGTGCCGCAGGGCCCCGGATTGGGGAGCAGTTCTTC. Its translation is CAAGPRIGEQFF.

This chain joins TRBV20-1 and TRBJ1-1; TRBD1 matches at 8 bases. In germline, CDR1 is DFQATT, CDR2 SNEGSKA (reference sequence). V shed 6 bases, J shed 11 bases, and the junction held 29 bases outside the gene matches. This CDR3 is 18 amino acids long. The CDR3 coding sequence is TGCAGTGCCCAGGCCGAACCCCGGCAGGGGGCCGGGGGTTTGAGGGCTTTCTTT. This encodes CSAQAEPRQGAGGLRAFF.